These T cell receptor beta chains were read from a single sample in a study of PD-L1 blockade in urothelial cancer. The method was immunoSEQ multiplex PCR; TCRdb's version includes in-frame clones alone and lacks a portion of them. The data contain 50,000 or so clones, around 84% of them seen just once; the ten biggest clones take up approximately 20%. Specimen: PBMCs, collected around atezolizumab (anti-PD-L1) treatment. The receptors were gathered from a man between 60 and 70 years old with urothelial cancer. Both conserved end residues are part of each CDR3. The D gene is left open where the match is weak. Expanded clones are given a class, and other clones once, few, many or no size at all.

TGTGCCAGCAGTGGGAACAGGGGGCTAGGGACTGAAGCTTTCTTT	CASSGNRGLGTEAFF	TRBV2	TRBJ1-1	.	TRBD1
TGTGCCAGCAGCATACTAGCGGGGGTTAGCACAGATACGCAGTATTTT	CASSILAGVSTDTQYF	TRBV7-6	TRBJ2-3	.	TRBD2
TGTGCCAGCAGCTTAATGCTGGGGGGACAGGGGACCCAGTACTTC	CASSLMLGGQGTQYF	TRBV13	TRBJ2-5	.	TRBD1
TGTGCCAGCAGTAAACTTCAGGTTTTCACTGAAGCTTTCTTT	CASSKLQVFTEAFF	TRBV27	TRBJ1-1	.	.
TGTGCCAGCTCACCACCGCAGGGGGCTTTTTACACTGAAGCTTTCTTT	CASSPPQGAFYTEAFF	TRBV18	TRBJ1-1	.	TRBD1
TGTGCCAGTAGTATGGAAGACAGGGCCGGGGTTTTCGATGAGCAGTTCTTC	CASSMEDRAGVFDEQFF	TRBV19	TRBJ2-1	.	TRBD1
TGTGCCAGCAGTTTTTGGTTGGATGGGACAGGGTCGGTCAATCAGCCCCAGCATTTT	CASSFWLDGTGSVNQPQHF	TRBV28	TRBJ1-5	.	TRBD1
TGTGCCAGCAGCTCCAACCCTAAAGGGGCTTATGGAAACACCATATATTTT	CASSSNPKGAYGNTIYF	TRBV7-9	TRBJ1-3	.	.
TGTGCCAGCTCATCGGACCGGGACTACAATGAGCAGTTCTTC	CASSSDRDYNEQFF	TRBV18	TRBJ2-1	once	.
TGTGCCAGCAGCTTAAGTACTGATGTACCCTACAATGAGCAGTTCTTC	CASSLSTDVPYNEQFF	TRBV7-6	TRBJ2-1	.	.
TGTGCCAGTAGTATGGGGGACAGGGGGCGAATATCGCATGAAGCTTTCTTT	CASSMGDRGRISHEAFF	TRBV19	TRBJ1-1	.	TRBD1
TGTGCCAGTAGTATCCCTAGCGGAGTATACAATGAGCAGTTCTTC	CASSIPSGVYNEQFF	TRBV19	TRBJ2-1	.	TRBD2
TGTGCCAGCAGCCCTCCCGGGACAGCAAATTCACCCCTCCACTTT	CASSPPGTANSPLHF	TRBV7-9	TRBJ1-6	.	TRBD1
TGCGCCAGCAGCCCCGGACAAAATCAGCCCCAGCATTTT	CASSPGQNQPQHF	TRBV5-1	TRBJ1-5	.	.
TGTGCCAGCAGCTCGGGGGTCTGGGGGGGTGATCAGCCCCAGCATTTT	CASSSGVWGGDQPQHF	TRBV7-9	TRBJ1-5	.	.
TGCAGCTTAGTCGCCTCCTACAATGAGCAGTTCTTC	CSLVASYNEQFF	TRBV29-1	TRBJ2-1	.	.
TGTGCCAGCAGTTTATTGGGGGGAAACTATAATTCACCCCTCCACTTT	CASSLLGGNYNSPLHF	TRBV27	TRBJ1-6	.	.
TGCGCCAGCTCACCCCGACTGGGGAACACTGAAGCTTTCTTT	CASSPRLGNTEAFF	TRBV10-2	TRBJ1-1	.	.
TGTGCCAGCAGCTTAGCAGAGGGATCTCAGCCCCAGCATTTT	CASSLAEGSQPQHF	TRBV7-9	TRBJ1-5	.	.
TGTGCCAGCACGTCTGAAGCTTTCTTT	CASTSEAFF	TRBV6-1	TRBJ1-1	.	.
TGTGCCAGCAGTGAAGCACAGGGCACCAACTATGGCTACACCTTC	CASSEAQGTNYGYTF	TRBV6-1	TRBJ1-2	few	.
TGTGCCAGCACCTCGGGACAGGATTATTCACCCCTCCACTTT	CASTSGQDYSPLHF	TRBV6-1	TRBJ1-6	.	TRBD1
TGCGCCAGCAGCCAACTTAGCGGGGGCTCCTACGAGCAGTACTTC	CASSQLSGGSYEQYF	TRBV4-3	TRBJ2-7	few	TRBD2
TGTGCCAGCACCCTTAGCGGGGGACAGAGAAATTCACCCCTCCACTTT	CASTLSGGQRNSPLHF	TRBV5-6	TRBJ1-6	.	TRBD1
TGCGCCAGCAGCTTGGTGGACAGGGGCACAGGGACCGGGGAGCTGTTTTTT	CASSLVDRGTGTGELFF	TRBV5-1	TRBJ2-2	.	TRBD1
TGTGCCAGCTCATCCCTGGGCGAGCAGCCCCAGCATTTT	CASSSLGEQPQHF	TRBV18	TRBJ1-5	.	.
TGTGCCACCAGCGAGTTACGGCAGCCCCAGCATTTT	CATSELRQPQHF	TRBV15	TRBJ1-5	.	.
TGTGCCAGCAGCTTTAGGGACAGGGTAAACTATGGCTACACCTTC	CASSFRDRVNYGYTF	TRBV5-4	TRBJ1-2	.	TRBD1
TGCGCCAGCAGCTTGGACAGGTTTGCTGGAAACACCATATATTTT	CASSLDRFAGNTIYF	TRBV5-1	TRBJ1-3	.	.
TGTGCCAGCAGCTTGAGTGGATCAGGGTTGATCAATCAGCCCCAGCATTTT	CASSLSGSGLINQPQHF	TRBV5-6	TRBJ1-5	.	.